The subject of this entry is one TCR beta chain. CD45RO-negative CD8 cells positively selected for CCR7 made up the naive population, which excluded terminally differentiated effector memory CD45RA+ cells. The donor population consisted of healthy HIV-negative adults with no recent acute infections or vaccinations. The sample belongs to a study of shared clonotypes between healthy human individuals. Assay: immunoSEQ multiplex PCR; the TCRdb copy retains only in-frame clones and omits some. Among a few million clones, roughly 93% were seen once, and the ten largest hold approximately 1.7%. Germline-derived CDR1 and CDR2 are SEHNR and FQNEAQ (reference sequence). The CDR3 contains 15 residues. Trimming shortened V by 3 bases and J by 1 base, and 12 bases separated the two germline ends.

The clonotype originates from a man aged 18 to 29 in good health. Some clones in this sample may be carry-over from other donors' samples. The sequenced sample was naive CD8+ T cells from PBMCs. The rearrangement links TRBV7-9 to TRBJ2-5, with D possibly being TRBD1 or TRBD2 (5 bases each). CDR3 in DNA: TGTGCCAGCAGCTTCCTTAGGGACCTCCAAGAGACCCAGTACTTC. It translates to CASSFLRDLQETQYF.